This T cell receptor beta chain is from a study of kidney transplant recipient with SARS-CoV-2 infection. Many counts were recorded for this clonotype. Trimming cost V 1 base and J 1 base, with 4 bases left between them. Germline CDR1 and CDR2: MNHEY and SMNVEV (reference sequence). This CDR3 is 13 amino acids long. Via MiXCR, TCRdb re-called the reads, giving one row per CDR3 protein. The sample includes under 250,000 distinct CDR3 sequences, under 35% of them seen just once. The sequences come from a blood sample, collected at baseline and between days 110 and 120 from a kidney transplant recipient. This chain uses TRBV27 with TRBJ1-1, with D hard to call. The TCR was taken from a young adult male patient who had COVID-19 and was a kidney transplant recipient. Some T cells may trace back to the graft donor. This chain's CDR3 is CASSLWRNTEAFF. CDR3 DNA sequence: TGTGCCAGCAGTTTATGGAGGAACACTGAAGCTTTCTTT.